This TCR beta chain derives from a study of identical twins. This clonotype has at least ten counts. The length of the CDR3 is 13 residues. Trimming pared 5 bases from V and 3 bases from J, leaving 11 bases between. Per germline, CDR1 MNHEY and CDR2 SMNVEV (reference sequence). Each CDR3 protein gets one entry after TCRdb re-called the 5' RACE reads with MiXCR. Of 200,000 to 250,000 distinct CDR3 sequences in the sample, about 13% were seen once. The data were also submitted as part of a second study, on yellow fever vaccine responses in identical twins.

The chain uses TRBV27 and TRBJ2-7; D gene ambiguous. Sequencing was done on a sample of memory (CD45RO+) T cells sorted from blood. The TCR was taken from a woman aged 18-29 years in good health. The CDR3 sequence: CASSLRQYYEQYF. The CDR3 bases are TGTGCCAGCAGTCTGCGGCAGTACTACGAGCAGTACTTC.